One and the same sample provided the 28 T cell receptor beta chains below, sequenced in a study of control samples from healthy donors and cancer patients. The repertoire was sequenced with immunoSEQ multiplex PCR; TCRdb's copy has only in-frame clones and lacks some. The sample lists some 170,000 clones, approximately 96% occurring once. Material: blood. The receptors were gathered from a young woman in good health.

The V and J genes are TRBV24-1 and TRBJ1-5; no clear D. Germline V CDR1 and CDR2: KGHDR, SFDVKD. V lost 3 bases and J lost 7, with 18 bases in between. This CDR3 has 16 residues. The CDR3 bases are TGTGCCACCAGTGATGCCCGGGTATCCCTGGGGCAGCCCCAGCATTTT. Its protein product is CATSDARVSLGQPQHF.

The chain joins TRBV7-9 to TRBJ1-3; TRBD1 might be the D (5 bases). The length of the CDR3 is 15 residues. The ends were cut back, 0 bases at V and 7 bases at J, with 13 bases in the middle. Germline V gene sequence: CDR1 SEHNR, CDR2 FQNEAQ (reference sequence). CDR3 coding DNA: TGTGCCAGCAGCTTAGCCGCAGGGCAAGTCAACACCATATATTTT. Its translation is CASSLAAGQVNTIYF.

This sequence joins TRBV6-5 and TRBJ1-1, with unresolved D. CDR1 and CDR2 (germline): MNHEY, SVGAGI. This CDR3 comprises 15 residues. Trimming took 6 bases from V and 3 from J, leaving 17 bases between them. DNA for the CDR3: TGTGCCAGCAGCCGGGGAGGTTCTCCGTACACTGAAGCTTTCTTT. As protein: CASSRGGSPYTEAFF.

The gene calls are TRBV3-1 (or the pseudogene TRBV3-2) and TRBJ2-3, with 7 bases aligning to TRBD2. With V trimmed by 7 bases and J by 1 base, 2 bases remained unmatched. This CDR3 spans 13 amino acids. Germline CDR1 reads LGHDT; CDR2 reads YNNKEL (reference sequence). The CDR3 is CASMAGGTDTQYF. The CDR3 region has the DNA TGTGCCAGCATGGCGGGAGGCACAGATACGCAGTATTTT.

The CDR3 DNA sequence: TGTGCCAGCAGTTTAGGGAGCAGGGGGGGTTACAATGAGCAGTTCTTC. Encoded protein: CASSLGSRGGYNEQFF. The rearrangement uses TRBV27 and TRBJ2-1; possibly TRBD1 or TRBD2 for D (7 bases each). V was shortened by 2 bases and J by 4 bases, with 15 bases between the two germline ends. The CDR3 has 16 residues. CDR1 is MNHEY, CDR2 SMNVEV, per germline (reference sequence).

This chain links TRBV27 with TRBJ1-5; a possible D gene is TRBD1 (5 bases). V was shortened by 0 bases and J by 4 bases, with 10 bases between the two germline ends. This CDR3 is built from 15 residues. Germline CDR1 is MNHEY and CDR2 is SMNVEV (reference sequence). The CDR3 DNA reads TGTGCCAGCAGTTTATCAGACAGAAAGAATCAGCCCCAGCATTTT. It translates to CASSLSDRKNQPQHF.

The rearrangement joins TRBV6-5 to TRBJ1-4; 7 nucleotides agree with TRBD1. The CDR3 is 13 amino acids. The ends lost 6 bases at V and 7 bases at J; junction bases unmatched: 5. Germline CDR1 reads MNHEY; CDR2 reads SVGAGI. CDR3 protein: CASRTGASEKLFF. The DNA of the CDR3 is TGTGCCAGCAGAACAGGGGCAAGTGAAAAACTGTTTTTT.

The chain is built from TRBV6-5 and TRBJ2-1; TRBD1 is a possible D gene (6 bases). Germline assignment: CDR1 MNHEY and CDR2 SVGAGI. This CDR3 comprises 14 residues. The V end lost 2 bases, the J end lost 3 bases, and 8 bases lay between the germline ends. The chain's CDR3 is CASSYRTDYNEQFF. The CDR3 DNA reads as TGTGCCAGCAGTTACCGGACAGACTACAATGAGCAGTTCTTC.

This rearrangement joins TRBV6-4 to TRBJ2-1; 7 positions match TRBD1. The germline gives CDR1 MRHNA, CDR2 SNTAGT. J was trimmed by 2 bases and V by 6 bases; bases with no gene match: 1. The CDR3 runs to 13 residues. The CDR3 protein is CASSQGAYNEQFF. CDR3 nucleotides: TGTGCCAGCAGCCAGGGGGCCTACAATGAGCAGTTCTTC.

The V call is TRBV20-1, the J call TRBJ1-2; D not certain. This CDR3 has 11 residues. V dropped 3 bases and J dropped 4 bases, with 6 bases sitting between them. Germline V gene lookup returns CDR1 DFQATT and CDR2 SNEGSKA (reference sequence). CDR3 amino acids: CSASIIYGYTF. As DNA, the CDR3 is TGCAGTGCTAGCATCATCTATGGCTACACCTTC.

V and J are TRBV10-2 and TRBJ1-1; 12 bases are shared with TRBD1. V lost 8 bases, J lost 3 bases, and 10 bases stayed unmatched. This CDR3 has 16 residues. The germline V gene has CDR1 WSHSY and CDR2 SAAADI. CDR3 region: CASRLGTGGLDTEAFF. Written as DNA, the CDR3 is TGCGCCAGCCGATTAGGGACAGGGGGCCTGGACACTGAAGCTTTCTTT.

The V gene is TRBV3-1 (or the pseudogene TRBV3-2), the J gene TRBJ1-4; no clear D gene. The ends were cut back, 4 bases at V and 12 bases at J, with 9 bases in the middle. Germline CDR1 LGHDT, CDR2 YNNKEL (reference sequence). CDR3 length: 11 amino acids. The CDR3 loop is CASSRAQQLFF. For the CDR3, the DNA is TGTGCCAGCAGCCGCGCACAGCAACTGTTTTTT.

This clone was counted once. The rearrangement uses TRBV27 and TRBJ2-2; 10 bases match TRBD2. The V gene end was trimmed by 4 bases and the J gene end by 7 bases; junction bases not matched to a gene: 6. Germline-derived CDR1 and CDR2 are MNHEY and SMNVEV (reference sequence). CDR3 size: 15 residues. In DNA, the CDR3 is TGTGCCAGCAGTTATTATAGCGGGAGGAACGGGGAGCTGTTTTTT. The encoded protein is CASSYYSGRNGELFF.

The gene calls are TRBV2 and TRBJ1-1, with 7 positions matching TRBD1. CDR1 is SNHLY and CDR2 is FYNNEI in the germline V gene. The CDR3 consists of 15 residues. The J segment lost 0 bases and the V segment lost 5 bases, leaving 6 bases of the junction unmatched. CDR3 sequence (DNA): TGTGCCAGCAGTCCCTTGGGACAGTTGAACACTGAAGCTTTCTTT. This encodes CASSPLGQLNTEAFF. The whole variable domain, remainder taken from reference TRBV2 and TRBJ1-1, is EPEVTQTPSHQVTQMGQEVILRCVPISNHLYFYWYRQILGQKVEFLVSFYNNEISEKSEIFDDQFSVERPDGSNFTLKIRSTKLEDSAMYFCASSPLGQLNTEAFFGQGTRLTVV.

The chain is built from TRBV30 and TRBJ1-1; D is undetermined. Germline CDR1 and CDR2: GTSNPN and SVGIG (reference sequence). The CDR3 is made up of 13 amino acids. The germline V and J ends were trimmed by 0 bases and 3 bases, with 8 bases remaining between them. Here the CDR3 DNA reads TGTGCCTGGAGTGTCGAGGGATACACTGAAGCTTTCTTT. Encoded protein: CAWSVEGYTEAFF.

This clone appeared a single time. The chain joins TRBV14 to TRBJ2-2, with D perhaps matching TRBD1 (6 bases). The V and J ends lost 2 bases and 2 bases respectively, with 9 bases between them. The CDR3 has 15 amino acids. From germline, CDR1 is SGHDN and CDR2 FVKESK. CDR3 nucleotide sequence: TGTGCCAGCAGCCAAAGGGGGATCAACACCGGGGAGCTGTTTTTT. Its protein product is CASSQRGINTGELFF.

The J gene is TRBJ2-3, the V gene TRBV6-2 or TRBV6-3, with D maybe TRBD1 (5 bases). The CDR3 totals 15 residues. V was pared by 4 bases and J by 2 bases, with 13 bases between. Germline CDR1 is MNHEY and CDR2 is SVGEGT. The CDR3 here is CASSSLLQDTDTQYF. The CDR3 region has the DNA TGTGCCAGCAGTTCTTTGTTACAGGACACAGATACGCAGTATTTT.

The chain links TRBV5-1 to TRBJ1-2; the match to TRBD1 covers 7 bases. Trimming removed 3 bases from V and 7 bases from J; junction bases left unmatched: 6. Germline values: CDR1 SGHRS, CDR2 YFSETQ. The CDR3 has 13 amino acids. The DNA for the CDR3 is TGCGCCAGCAGCTCAACAGGGGCGGCTGGCTACACCTTC. Amino acid sequence: CASSSTGAAGYTF.

The chain's CDR3 is CASSLGLAGGGTGELFF. The CDR3 DNA sequence: TGTGCCAGCAGCTTAGGACTAGCGGGGGGCGGTACCGGGGAGCTGTTTTTT. The chain carries TRBV5-5 and TRBJ2-2; 14 bases align to TRBD2. This CDR3 has 17 residues. The V and J ends lost 2 bases and 5 bases, in that order; junction bases with no gene match: 5. Looked up from germline, CDR1 is SGHKS and CDR2 is YYEKEE (reference sequence).

The genes are TRBV19 and TRBJ2-7; D might be TRBD2 (6 bases). This CDR3 spans 14 amino acids. In germline, CDR1 is LNHDA, CDR2 SQIVND (reference sequence). V was shortened by 2 bases and J by 2 bases, with 10 bases between the two germline ends. Here the CDR3 reads CASSIRGLTYEQYF. CDR3 DNA: TGTGCCAGTAGTATACGGGGACTCACCTACGAGCAGTACTTC.

The chain employs TRBV19 and TRBJ1-1, with D perhaps TRBD1 (5 bases). Germline loops: CDR1 LNHDA, CDR2 SQIVND (reference sequence). The CDR3 runs 14 residues. V was trimmed by 1 base and J by 5 bases, leaving 11 bases between them. CDR3 loop: CASSIGGAVTEAFF. The DNA for the CDR3 is TGTGCCAGTAGTATAGGCGGGGCGGTGACTGAAGCTTTCTTT.

This clone was detected once. This chain joins TRBV28 and TRBJ1-6; weak D call: TRBD1 (6 bases). Trimming left V 8 bases short and J 3 bases short, with 17 bases between. Germline V gene data show CDR1 as MDHEN and CDR2 as SYDVKM. The CDR3 totals 16 residues. Here the CDR3 reads CASLGAPRLYNSPLHF. CDR3 nucleotides: TGTGCCAGCCTGGGGGCCCCAAGACTCTATAATTCACCCCTCCACTTT.

The CDR3 nucleotides are TGTGCCAGCTCTAGCGGGGTGGCAGATACGCAGTATTTT. This translates into CASSSGVADTQYF. This chain links TRBV6-5 with TRBJ2-3; TRBD2 matches 9 bases. The CDR3 is 13 amino acids. J was trimmed by 4 bases and V by 8 bases; bases with no gene match: 4. The germline CDR1 and CDR2 sequences are MNHEY and SVGAGI.

V usage is TRBV5-1 and J usage is TRBJ1-1; D is unclear. With 0 bases removed from V and 8 bases from J, the gap between germline ends came to 8 bases. The germline gives CDR1 SGHRS, CDR2 YFSETQ. This CDR3 is 12 amino acids long. Here the CDR3 reads CASSLEGTEAFF. CDR3 coding DNA: TGCGCCAGCAGCTTGGAGGGAACCGAAGCTTTCTTT. The whole variable domain, remainder taken from reference TRBV5-1 and TRBJ1-1, is KAGVTQTPRYLIKTRGQQVTLSCSPISGHRSVSWYQQTPGQGLQFLFEYFSETQRNKGNFPGRFSGRQFSNSRSEMNVSTLELGDSALYLCASSLEGTEAFFGQGTRLTVV.

The chain combines TRBV12-3 or TRBV12-4 with TRBJ1-2; unclear D gene. There are 13 residues in the CDR3. The V end lost 3 bases, the J end lost 6 bases, and 11 bases lay between the germline ends. The CDR3 sequence is CASSFFIQDGYTF. As DNA, the CDR3 is TGTGCCAGCAGTTTTTTTATCCAGGATGGCTACACCTTC.

The CDR3 DNA sequence: TGTGCCTGGATGGGGGTTGGGTATGGCTACACCTTC. It translates to CAWMGVGYGYTF. V gene TRBV30 combines with J gene TRBJ1-2; D might be TRBD1 (5 bases). Germline CDR1 and CDR2: GTSNPN and SVGIG (reference sequence). CDR3 size: 12 residues. The germline V and J ends were trimmed by 4 bases and 5 bases, with 11 bases remaining between them.

V is TRBV24-1 and J is TRBJ2-1; D is undetermined. The CDR3 consists of 14 residues. CDR1 is KGHDR and CDR2 is SFDVKD in the germline V gene. V lost 5 bases and J lost 3, with 10 bases in between. The CDR3 DNA sequence: TGTGCCACCAGTGCCGGTGTTCTCTACAATGAGCAGTTCTTC. Translated: CATSAGVLYNEQFF.

The genes are TRBV7-9 and TRBJ1-4; 7 nucleotides line up with TRBD1. Germline V lookup: CDR1 SEHNR, CDR2 FQNEAQ (reference sequence). V shed 2 bases and J 5 bases; nucleotides not matched to a gene: 8. The CDR3 is 16 residues long. The chain's CDR3 is CASSLTTGEGNEKLFF. The CDR3 nucleotides read TGTGCCAGCAGCTTAACCACAGGGGAGGGGAATGAAAAACTGTTTTTT.